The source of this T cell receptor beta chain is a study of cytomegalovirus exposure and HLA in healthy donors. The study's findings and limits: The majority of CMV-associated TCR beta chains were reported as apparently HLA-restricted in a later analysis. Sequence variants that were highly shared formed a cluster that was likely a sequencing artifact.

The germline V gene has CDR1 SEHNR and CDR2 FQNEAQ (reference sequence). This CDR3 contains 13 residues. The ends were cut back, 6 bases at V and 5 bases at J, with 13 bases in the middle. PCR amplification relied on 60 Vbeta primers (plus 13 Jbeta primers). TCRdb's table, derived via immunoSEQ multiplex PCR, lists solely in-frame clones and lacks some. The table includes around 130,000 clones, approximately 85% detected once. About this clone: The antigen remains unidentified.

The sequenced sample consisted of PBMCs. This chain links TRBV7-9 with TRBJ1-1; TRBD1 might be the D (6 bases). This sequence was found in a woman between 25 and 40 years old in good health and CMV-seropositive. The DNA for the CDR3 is TGTGCCAGCAGTTCTTACAGGGAAACTGAAGCTTTCTTT. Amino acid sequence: CASSSYRETEAFF.